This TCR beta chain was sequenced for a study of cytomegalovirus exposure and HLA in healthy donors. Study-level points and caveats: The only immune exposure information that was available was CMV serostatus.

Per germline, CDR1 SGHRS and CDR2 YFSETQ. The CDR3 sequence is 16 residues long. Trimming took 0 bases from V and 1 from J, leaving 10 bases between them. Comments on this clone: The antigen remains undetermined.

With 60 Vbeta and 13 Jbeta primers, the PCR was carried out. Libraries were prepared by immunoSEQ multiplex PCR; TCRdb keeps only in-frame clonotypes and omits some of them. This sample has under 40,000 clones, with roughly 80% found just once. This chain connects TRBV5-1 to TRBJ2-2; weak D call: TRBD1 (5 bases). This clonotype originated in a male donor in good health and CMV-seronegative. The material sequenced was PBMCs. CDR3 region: CASSLEQGRNTGELFF. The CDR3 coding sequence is TGCGCCAGCAGCTTGGAGCAGGGCAGGAACACCGGGGAGCTGTTTTTT.